What follows describes a single T cell receptor beta chain. This specimen comes from a study of blood T cell repertoires in COVID-19. Turning to the study itself: Researchers got acute and convalescent COVID-19 samples from the United States, Italy and Spain.

Germline V CDR1 and CDR2: LGHDT, YNNKEL (reference sequence). CDR3 length: 13 residues. The ends were cut back, 2 bases at V and 6 bases at J, with 8 bases in the middle. Method: immunoSEQ multiplex PCR; TCRdb's copy keeps in-frame clones and lacks some. The sample shows 180,000 or so clones, about 90% of them seen only once. This sequence was found in a middle-aged man with active or convalescent COVID-19. Sequencing was performed on peripheral blood. This chain links TRBV3-1 (or the pseudogene TRBV3-2) with TRBJ2-1, with D perhaps TRBD1 (6 bases). Here the CDR3 reads CASSQTRGNEQFF. CDR3 nucleotide sequence: TGTGCCAGCAGCCAAACCAGGGGCAATGAGCAGTTCTTC.